The source of this T cell receptor (beta chain) is a study of shared clonotypes between healthy human individuals. The donors were adults (healthy and HIV-negative) with no recent acute infections or vaccinations. This CDR3 has 18 amino acids. Germline V lookup: CDR1 SGHNT, CDR2 YENEEA. V lost 5 bases, J lost 3 bases, and 17 bases stayed unmatched. The repertoire was sequenced with immunoSEQ multiplex PCR; TCRdb's copy has only in-frame clones and lacks some. The data contain about 560,000 clones, roughly 79% of them singletons. The specimen was PBMCs. The chain recombines TRBV11-3 with TRBJ2-5, with 8 bases that match TRBD2. The sequence was collected from a woman between 40 and 50 years old in good health. Some clones in this sample may be carry-over from other donors' samples. CDR3 in amino acids: CASSRRTSPRGFEETQYF. For the CDR3, the DNA is TGTGCCAGCAGCCGCAGGACTAGCCCCCGAGGGTTTGAAGAGACCCAGTACTTC.